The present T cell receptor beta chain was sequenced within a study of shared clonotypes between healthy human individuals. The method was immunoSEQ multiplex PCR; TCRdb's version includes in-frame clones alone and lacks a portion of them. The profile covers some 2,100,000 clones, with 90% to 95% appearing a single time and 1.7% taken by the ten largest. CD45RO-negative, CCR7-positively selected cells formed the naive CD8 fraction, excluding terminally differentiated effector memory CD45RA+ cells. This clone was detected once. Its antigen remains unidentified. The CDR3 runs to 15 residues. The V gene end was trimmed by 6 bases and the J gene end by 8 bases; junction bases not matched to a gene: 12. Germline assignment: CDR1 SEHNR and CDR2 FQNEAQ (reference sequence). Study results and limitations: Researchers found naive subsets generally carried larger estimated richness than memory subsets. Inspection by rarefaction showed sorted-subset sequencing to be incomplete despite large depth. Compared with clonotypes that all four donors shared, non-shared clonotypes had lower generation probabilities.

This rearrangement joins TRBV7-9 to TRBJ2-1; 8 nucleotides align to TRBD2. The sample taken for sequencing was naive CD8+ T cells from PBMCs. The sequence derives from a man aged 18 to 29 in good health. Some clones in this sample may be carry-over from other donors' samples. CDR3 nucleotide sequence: TGTGCCAGCAGACTACTGGCGGGAGGCGGGTATGAGCAGTTCTTC. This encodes CASRLLAGGGYEQFF.